This is a list of T cell receptor beta chains from one sample in a study of T cell responses to AZD1222 COVID-19 vaccine. Method: immunoSEQ multiplex PCR; TCRdb's copy keeps in-frame clones and lacks some. The repertoire holds 150,000 or so clones, with 80% to 90% as singletons. The material was peripheral blood, obtained on day 0 of AZD1222 vaccination. These receptors were obtained from an adult in good health. Each CDR3 is given with its conserved first and last residue. D genes are given only for firm matches. For some rows the clone size is stated as once, few or many, or as a class when expanded; others skip it.

D,J,size,V,DNA,CDR3
NA,TRBJ2-4,NA,TRBV5-1,TGCGCCAGCAGCTTTCGGGGGGACAGTCAAAACATTCAGTACTTC,CASSFRGDSQNIQYF
NA,TRBJ1-5,NA,TRBV28,TGTGCCAGCAGTTCTCCGGGGGCGGGCAATCAGCCCCAGCATTTT,CASSSPGAGNQPQHF
NA,TRBJ1-2,NA,TRBV27,TGTGCCGGATATGGCTACACCTTC,CAGYGYTF
NA,TRBJ1-2,NA,TRBV9,TGTGCCAGCAGCGTAGGTAAAGGGGGTCTAAACTATGGCTACACCTTC,CASSVGKGGLNYGYTF
NA,TRBJ2-1,NA,TRBV5-1,TGCGCCAGCAGCTTGAGTCCTAGCAGCAATGAGCAGTTCTTC,CASSLSPSSNEQFF
NA,TRBJ1-2,NA,TRBV9,TGTGCCAGCAGCGTGGGGACGAATGGCTACACCTTC,CASSVGTNGYTF
NA,TRBJ1-5,NA,TRBV29-1,TGCAGCGCTAGGACAGAGGATCAGCCCCAGCATTTT,CSARTEDQPQHF
NA,TRBJ1-1,NA,TRBV20-1,TGCAGTGCTAGTGCAGGGAACACTGAAGCTTTCTTT,CSASAGNTEAFF
NA,TRBJ1-3,NA,TRBV5-4,TGTGCCAGCTATGGGCATGGGGGGCAAGGAAACACCATATATTTT,CASYGHGGQGNTIYF
NA,TRBJ1-1,NA,TRBV6-1,TGTGCCAGCAGTGAAGGTCCCATGAACACTGAAGCTTTCTTT,CASSEGPMNTEAFF
TRBD1,TRBJ1-3,NA,TRBV28,TGTGCCAGCAGGCGAACAGGGGCTGGAAACACCATATATTTT,CASRRTGAGNTIYF
NA,TRBJ2-2,NA,TRBV5-1,TGCGCCAGCAGCTCAACTTCGGGACACACCGGGGAGCTGTTTTTT,CASSSTSGHTGELFF
NA,TRBJ1-5,once,TRBV19,TGTGCCAGTAGTATAGGTCGGGGGCAAATCGAGGGGCAGCCCCAGCATTTT,CASSIGRGQIEGQPQHF
TRBD2,TRBJ2-1,NA,TRBV7-2,TGTGCCAGCAGCCCAAGGCCTACTAGCGGGAGTCACCCGTTCTTC,CASSPRPTSGSHPFF
TRBD1,TRBJ2-4,NA,TRBV19,TGTGCCAGTAGTACGCAGGGGGCTGGCAAAAACATTCAGTACTTC,CASSTQGAGKNIQYF
TRBD2,TRBJ2-3,NA,TRBV7-3,TGTGCCAGCAGCCCAGTAGGAGCGGGAGCGACAGATACGCAGTATTTT,CASSPVGAGATDTQYF
TRBD2,TRBJ2-7,once,TRBV5-1,TGCGCCAGCAGCTTAGTGAGCGGGAGCCCCTACGAGCAGTACTTC,CASSLVSGSPYEQYF
NA,TRBJ1-2,NA,TRBV4-1,TGCGCCAGCAGCCAAGATATTCGGCAGCGGATGTACTATGGCTACACCTTC,CASSQDIRQRMYYGYTF
NA,TRBJ1-2,NA,TRBV27,TGTGCCAGCAGTTCCCTACGGGGGCGCTATGGCTACACCTTC,CASSSLRGRYGYTF
NA,TRBJ1-3,once,TRBV20-1,TGCAGTGCTGACAGGCTACATTTT,CSADRLHF
NA,TRBJ2-5,NA,TRBV5-4,TGTGCCAGCAGCCTCGAACGTTTCCAAGAGACCCAGTACTTC,CASSLERFQETQYF
TRBD1,TRBJ1-5,NA,TRBV19,TGTGCCAGTAGTATAGGATTCGGCTACAGGGGATCTCAGCCCCAGCATTTT,CASSIGFGYRGSQPQHF
NA,TRBJ1-5,NA,TRBV28,TGTGCCAGTAGCGACGGAAAATATAGCAATCAGCCCCAGCATTTT,CASSDGKYSNQPQHF
TRBD1,TRBJ1-5,NA,TRBV28,TGTGCCAGCAGACGGACAGGGGGTCAGCCCCAGCATTTT,CASRRTGGQPQHF
TRBD1,TRBJ1-5,NA,TRBV4-1,TGCGCCAGCAGCCAAGATCAGGGGGGTTACCAGCCCCAGCATTTT,CASSQDQGGYQPQHF
TRBD1,TRBJ1-6,NA,TRBV30,TGTGCCTGGAGCCCTCGACAGGGGCAGTATTCACCCCTCCACTTT,CAWSPRQGQYSPLHF
NA,TRBJ1-4,NA,TRBV29-1,TGCAGCGCTACGTCAAACGGGAATGAAAAACTGTTTTTT,CSATSNGNEKLFF
NA,TRBJ1-2,NA,TRBV7-2,TGTGCCAGCAGCTTAACGGCTGTTTCGGGGGCCGGGTATGGCTACACCTTC,CASSLTAVSGAGYGYTF
NA,TRBJ2-7,NA,TRBV5-5,TGTGCCAGCAGCTTGTCTGTCCACGAGCAGTACTTC,CASSLSVHEQYF
NA,TRBJ1-6,NA,TRBV11-2,TGTGCCAGCAGCCGGACTGAGTATAATTCACCCCTCCACTTT,CASSRTEYNSPLHF
TRBD1,TRBJ1-1,NA,TRBV2,TGTGCCAGCAGTGTAAGGGGGCAGAACACTGAAGCTTTCTTT,CASSVRGQNTEAFF
NA,TRBJ1-1,NA,TRBV5-1,TGCGCCAGCAGCTTGGAAGGTGGGAGGGTCGGGAGCACTGAAGCTTTCTTT,CASSLEGGRVGSTEAFF
NA,TRBJ1-6,NA,TRBV5-5,TGTGCCAGCAGCCCTGGGACTAGCTCCTATAATTCACCCCTCCACTTT,CASSPGTSSYNSPLHF
NA,TRBJ1-5,NA,TRBV30,TGTGCCTGGAGTCTGGGTAGAGGACAGCCCCAGCATTTT,CAWSLGRGQPQHF
NA,TRBJ1-2,NA,TRBV28,TGTGCCAGCAGTTCTCCCAGACAGGCTAACTATGGCTACACCTTC,CASSSPRQANYGYTF
TRBD1,TRBJ1-6,NA,TRBV28,TGTGCCCAAAGGGGTGGCCGGGACAGGGTGAATTCACCCCTCCACTTT,CAQRGGRDRVNSPLHF
NA,TRBJ1-2,once,TRBV5-4,TGTGCCAGCAGCACGGACCCGGGGTACTATGGCTACACCTTC,CASSTDPGYYGYTF
NA,TRBJ2-5,NA,TRBV29-1,TGCAGCGTTGAGTGGGTGGTCGGAGAGACCCAGTACTTC,CSVEWVVGETQYF
TRBD2,TRBJ2-6,NA,TRBV7-2,TGTGCCAGCAGCCGTGTGAGTGGACTAGCGGGAGTAGGGGCCAACGTCCTGACTTTC,CASSRVSGLAGVGANVLTF
NA,TRBJ1-4,NA,TRBV19,TGTGCCAGTAGTATAGGGGGGGGCGATGAAAAACTGTTTTTT,CASSIGGGDEKLFF
NA,TRBJ2-3,NA,TRBV7-3,TGTGCCAGCAGCCCAAGGGGAGTCACAGATACGCAGTATTTT,CASSPRGVTDTQYF
TRBD1,TRBJ2-5,NA,TRBV5-1,TGCGCCAGCAGCCGGCGGACAGGCTCCCAAGAGACCCAGTACTTC,CASSRRTGSQETQYF
TRBD2,TRBJ2-2,NA,TRBV5-4,TGTGCCAGCAGCTTGAGCACTAGCGGACGACCGAACACCGGGGAGCTGTTTTTT,CASSLSTSGRPNTGELFF
NA,TRBJ1-1,NA,TRBV18,TGTGCCAGCTCCTTGACCGCGATGAACACTGAAGCTTTCTTT,CASSLTAMNTEAFF
NA,TRBJ1-1,NA,TRBV6-6,TGTGCCAGCAGTCGAATGAACACTGAAGCTTTCTTT,CASSRMNTEAFF